Listed below are T cell receptor beta chains from one sample, sequenced in a study of patients and donors after allogeneic stem cell transplantation. TCRdb processed the RT-PCR reads anew with MiXCR; each CDR3 protein has one entry. The table has about 960,000 distinct CDR3 sequences, roughly 18% seen once. The source material was blood, either unsorted or a sorted T cell fraction (not recorded which). The source of these receptors is a human donor who was either an allogeneic HSCT recipient or a stem cell or donor lymphocyte infusion donor (not recorded which). It is not recorded whose cells these are; they may come from a transplant donor. Both conserved end residues are part of each CDR3. The order of the fields is V gene, D gene, clone size, J gene, CDR3 protein, CDR3 DNA. D genes are given only for firm matches. Only part of the rows carry a size: once, few, many, or a class if the clone is expanded.

TRBV5-1	.	.	TRBJ1-1	CASSVGFREAFF	TGCGCCAGCAGCGTGGGATTTCGAGAAGCTTTCTTT
TRBV5-1	.	.	TRBJ2-5	CASSLVGRDGQETQYF	TGCGCCAGCAGCTTGGTTGGAAGGGATGGCCAAGAGACCCAGTACTTC
TRBV11-2	TRBD2	few	TRBJ2-3	CASSTPWTSGMGTDTQYF	TGTGCCAGCAGCACCCCCTGGACTAGCGGGATGGGCACAGATACGCAGTATTTT
TRBV3-1	.	few	TRBJ1-1	CASSLHGQSNTEAFF	TGTGCCAGCAGCCTCCACGGACAGTCGAACACTGAAGCTTTCTTT
TRBV12-3/TRBV12-4	.	.	TRBJ1-3	CASSTRATNTIYF	TGTGCCAGCAGTACTCGGGCCACTAACACCATATATTTT
TRBV7-9	TRBD2	.	TRBJ2-7	CASSPRLAESSYEQYF	TGTGCCAGCAGCCCCCGACTAGCGGAAAGCTCCTACGAGCAGTACTTC
TRBV2	TRBD2	.	TRBJ2-7	CASSTSGASYEQYF	TGTGCCAGCAGCACTAGCGGGGCCTCCTACGAGCAGTACTTC
TRBV12-3/TRBV12-4	.	.	TRBJ1-4	CASSFRVLANEKLFF	TGTGCCAGCAGTTTTAGGGTCTTAGCTAATGAAAAACTGTTTTTT
TRBV7-2	.	.	TRBJ2-7	CASSPAVRGPYEQYF	TGTGCCAGCAGCCCGGCAGTGCGGGGTCCCTACGAGCAGTACTTC
TRBV7-9	.	.	TRBJ1-4	CASSLARGNEKLFF	TGTGCCAGCAGCTTAGCAAGGGGAAATGAAAAACTGTTTTTT
TRBV12-3/TRBV12-4	.	many	TRBJ2-1	CASSLRREEFF	TGTGCCAGCAGTTTACGCAGGGAAGAGTTCTTC
TRBV20-1	.	few	TRBJ2-3	CSARDRRGQGGTDTQYF	TGCAGTGCTAGAGATAGGAGAGGACAGGGAGGGACAGATACGCAGTATTTT
TRBV20-1	.	.	TRBJ1-4	CSARDRPLGGKLFF	TGCAGTGCTAGAGACAGACCCCTAGGCGGAAAACTGTTTTTT
TRBV25-1	.	few	TRBJ2-1	CASSDSGDPRDEQFF	TGTGCCAGCAGTGATTCTGGGGACCCACGGGATGAGCAGTTCTTC
TRBV4-1	.	many	TRBJ2-3	CASSQEGTYTDTQYF	TGCGCCAGCAGCCAAGAAGGGACGTATACTGATACGCAGTATTTT
TRBV7-8	.	.	TRBJ1-1	CASSLGRRLSTEAFF	TGTGCCAGCAGCTTAGGTAGAAGGCTTTCTACTGAAGCTTTCTTT
TRBV5-1	.	few	TRBJ2-4	CASSLGAGGNIQYF	TGCGCCAGCAGCTTGGGGGCCGGGGGAAACATTCAGTACTTC
TRBV7-2	.	.	TRBJ1-2	CASSRFPSPEGYTF	TGTGCCAGCAGCCGATTTCCCTCCCCGGAGGGCTACACCTTC
TRBV7-2	TRBD2	few	TRBJ2-1	CASSLEVASGIYNEQFF	TGTGCCAGCAGCTTAGAGGTCGCTAGCGGGATATACAATGAGCAGTTCTTC
TRBV18	.	.	TRBJ2-5	CASSPIMNQETQYF	TGTGCCAGCTCACCTATAATGAACCAAGAGACCCAGTACTTC
TRBV12-3/TRBV12-4	.	few	TRBJ1-3	CASSHPGRGSGNTIYF	TGTGCCAGCAGCCATCCGGGACGCGGCTCTGGAAACACCATATATTTT
TRBV5-1	TRBD2	few	TRBJ2-1	CASTQLAGGLYNEQFF	TGCGCCAGCACCCAACTAGCGGGAGGGCTTTACAATGAGCAGTTCTTC
TRBV30	.	few	TRBJ1-5	CAWSVKAGGNQPQHF	TGTGCCTGGAGTGTCAAGGCAGGGGGCAATCAGCCCCAGCATTTT
TRBV12-3/TRBV12-4	.	many	TRBJ2-3	CASSLGGAATDTQYF	TGTGCCAGCAGTTTAGGGGGGGCAGCCACAGATACGCAGTATTTT
TRBV4-3	.	.	TRBJ1-1	CASSQTRVTEAFF	TGCGCCAGCAGCCAAACCCGGGTAACTGAAGCTTTCTTT
TRBV12-3/TRBV12-4	.	many	TRBJ2-5	CASTRTLKGETQYF	TGTGCCAGCACCCGGACCCTGAAGGGTGAGACCCAGTACTTC
TRBV7-8	TRBD1	few	TRBJ1-2	CASSLVFPGQNNYGYTF	TGTGCCAGCAGCTTAGTATTTCCGGGACAGAACAACTATGGCTACACCTTC
TRBV29-1	TRBD1	few	TRBJ2-7	CSVDRGKGYEQYF	TGCAGCGTTGACAGGGGGAAAGGCTACGAGCAGTACTTC
TRBV20-1	TRBD2	.	TRBJ2-7	CSARVAELAVYEQYF	TGCAGTGCTAGAGTAGCCGAACTAGCGGTCTACGAGCAGTACTTC